The 6 T cell receptor beta chains reported below all come from one sample, sequenced in a study of blood T cells in healthy people across ages. Sample-barcoded 5' priming and a J-beta primer mix drove a second PCR of 7 to 11 cycles. TCRdb independently ran MiXCR on the 5' RACE reads; one entry per CDR3 protein. The sample has roughly 1,800,000 distinct CDR3 sequences, around 50% seen once; the top ten hold 2% to 2.5%. Sequenced material: blood. Receptor source: a woman aged 40 to 50 in good health.

V usage is TRBV7-2 and J usage is TRBJ2-1; possibly TRBD1 for D (6 bases). The CDR3 runs to 16 residues. The germline V gene has CDR1 SGHTA and CDR2 FQGNSA. V lost 1 base and J 10 bases, leaving 20 bases between the germline ends. The CDR3 coding sequence is TGTGCCAGCAGCTTAGTTTTCGGGACCAGGGGCGGCGAGCAGTTCTTC. Protein: CASSLVFGTRGGEQFF. Full variable domain (missing parts from reference TRBV7-2 and TRBJ2-1): GAGVSQSPSNKVTEKGKDVELRCDPISGHTALYWYRQSLGQGLEFLIYFQGNSAPDKSGLPSDRFSAERTGGSVSTLTIQRTQQEDSAVYLCASSLVFGTRGGEQFFGPGTRLTVL.

This clonotype showed up just a few times. The chain uses TRBV7-2 and TRBJ2-3, with 11 bases lining up with TRBD1. The CDR3 length is 15 residues. Trimming took 8 bases from V and 6 from J; bases not matched to a gene: 10. CDR1 is SGHTA and CDR2 is FQGNSA in the germline V gene. CDR3 bases: TGTGCCAGCCCGGCAGGGGACAGGGGGTCGGATACGCAGTATTTT. Amino acid sequence: CASPAGDRGSDTQYF. Complete variable domain (other parts from reference TRBV7-2 and TRBJ2-3): GAGVSQSPSNKVTEKGKDVELRCDPISGHTALYWYRQSLGQGLEFLIYFQGNSAPDKSGLPSDRFSAERTGGSVSTLTIQRTQQEDSAVYLCASPAGDRGSDTQYFGPGTRLTVL.

This clonotype was counted at least ten times. This chain links TRBV24-1 with TRBJ2-5; TRBD1 or TRBD2 may be the D gene (5 bases each). Trimming cost V 9 bases and J 4 bases, with 14 bases left between them. The V gene's germline CDR1 is KGHDR and CDR2 SFDVKD. The CDR3 consists of 13 residues. The CDR3 DNA is TGTGCCACCGGCCGGGCAGGGAGAGAGACCCAGTACTTC. As protein: CATGRAGRETQYF.

This clonotype was seen only a few times. The CDR3 spells CASTGTRSSYEQYF. The CDR3 region has the DNA TGTGCCAGCACTGGGACTAGGAGCTCCTACGAGCAGTACTTC. This chain joins TRBV7-9 and TRBJ2-7; 8 bases are shared with TRBD2. Unmatched junction bases numbered 5, after V lost 7 bases and J lost 0 bases. The CDR3 covers 14 residues. CDR1 and CDR2 from the germline V gene are SEHNR and FQNEAQ (reference sequence).

The chain recombines TRBV6-6 with TRBJ2-3, with D possibly matching TRBD2 (6 bases). Germline loops: CDR1 MNHNY, CDR2 SVGAGI (reference sequence). The CDR3 length is 14 residues. V lost 6 bases and J lost 1, with 11 bases in between. The CDR3 reads CASRRTTGTDTQYF. The CDR3 nucleotides are TGTGCCAGCAGACGGACTACTGGCACAGATACGCAGTATTTT.

This chain uses TRBV9 with TRBJ1-1, with D maybe TRBD1 (5 bases). V was shortened by 0 bases and J by 4 bases, with 13 bases between the two germline ends. Germline CDR1 is SGDLS and CDR2 is YYNGEE. This CDR3 region has 15 residues. CDR3 coding DNA: TGTGCCAGCAGCGTAGCCTCCCAGGGAATCACTGAAGCTTTCTTT. Residues: CASSVASQGITEAFF.